This T cell receptor (beta chain) was recorded in a study of OX40 agonist ivuxolimab in advanced cancers. In the study overall: Ivuxolimab, which patients received intravenously every 2 weeks, was dosed at 0.01 to 10 mg/kg.

Study-wide results and caveats: At 0.1 to 3.0 mg/kg, clonal expansion of CD4+ and CD8+ blood T cells had occurred by week 6.

Drawing of blood for sampling happened at baseline, at cycle 4 day 1, and at cycle 7 day 1. V was clipped by 3 bases and J by 7 bases; unmatched bases: 2. Looked up from germline, CDR1 is SGHTA and CDR2 is FQGNSA. The CDR3 has 15 amino acids. Profiling relied on immunoSEQ multiplex PCR, and the TCRdb table lists in-frame clones only, not all of them. Of under 150,000 clones in the sample, 85% to 95% are singletons; the top ten hold over 0.8%. As regards this clone: Its antigen is undetermined.

The sample was CD4+ or CD8+ T cells sorted from blood, taken in a trial of the OX40 agonist ivuxolimab. The source of this sequence is an adult with an advanced solid tumor such as melanoma, head and neck, liver or kidney cancer. The chain combines TRBV7-2 with TRBJ2-1, with TRBD2 identical over 14 bases. As DNA, the CDR3 is TGTGCCAGCAGCTTCCGACTAGCGGGGGGGAATGAGCAGTTCTTC. This codes for CASSFRLAGGNEQFF.